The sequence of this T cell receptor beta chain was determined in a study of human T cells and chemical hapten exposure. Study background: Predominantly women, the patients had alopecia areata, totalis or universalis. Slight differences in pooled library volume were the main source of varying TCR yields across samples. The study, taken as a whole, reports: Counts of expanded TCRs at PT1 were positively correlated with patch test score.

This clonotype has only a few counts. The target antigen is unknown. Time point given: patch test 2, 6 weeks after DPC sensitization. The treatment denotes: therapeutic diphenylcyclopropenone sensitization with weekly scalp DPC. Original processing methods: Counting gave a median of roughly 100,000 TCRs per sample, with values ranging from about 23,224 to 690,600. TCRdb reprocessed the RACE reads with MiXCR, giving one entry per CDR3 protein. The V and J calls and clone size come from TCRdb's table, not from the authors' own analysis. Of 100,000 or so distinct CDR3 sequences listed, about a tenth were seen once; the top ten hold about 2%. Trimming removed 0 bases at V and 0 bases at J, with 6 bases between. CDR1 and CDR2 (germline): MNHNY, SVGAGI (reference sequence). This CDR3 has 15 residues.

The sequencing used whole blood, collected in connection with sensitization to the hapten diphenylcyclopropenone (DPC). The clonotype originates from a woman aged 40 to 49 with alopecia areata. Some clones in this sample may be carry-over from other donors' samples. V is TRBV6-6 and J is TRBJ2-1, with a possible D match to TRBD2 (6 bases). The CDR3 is CASSYSGGSYNEQFF. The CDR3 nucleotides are TGTGCCAGCAGTTACTCGGGGGGCTCCTACAATGAGCAGTTCTTC.